This T cell receptor beta chain was sequenced in a study of T cell responses to AZD1222 COVID-19 vaccine. Study-level results: Mostly white British, mostly female donors; authors suggested clonal diversity may be underestimated. Spike regions recognized by vaccine-associated CD4 TCRs spanned the protein, led by 160-218 and 743-854.

Concerning this clone: The antigen is not known.

Germline V gene lookup returns CDR1 SGDLS and CDR2 YYNGEE. The CDR3 consists of 15 residues. V lost 0 bases and J 2 bases, leaving 10 bases between the germline ends. Profiled with immunoSEQ multiplex PCR; TCRdb holds only in-frame clones, not every one. The sample includes under 100,000 clones, roughly 90% seen only once; the top ten take 5.2%. Source: peripheral blood, taken on day 0 of AZD1222 vaccination. The chain uses TRBV9 and TRBJ2-3; D is ambiguous. The TCR sequence derives from an adult in good health. For the CDR3, the DNA is TGTGCCAGCAGCGTAGGTTTGGGTTCCACAGATACGCAGTATTTT. It translates to CASSVGLGSTDTQYF. Drawing the rest from reference TRBV9 and TRBJ2-3, the complete variable domain is DSGVTQTPKHLITATGQRVTLRCSPRSGDLSVYWYQQSLDQGLQFLIQYYNGEERAKGNILERFSAQQFPDLHSELNLSSLELGDSALYFCASSVGLGSTDTQYFGPGTRLTVL.